This T cell receptor (beta chain) was profiled in a study of spatial heterogeneity in lung cancer (dated by TCRdb to the late 2010s). About the full investigation: The donors were around 69 patients from the lung TRACERx cohort who had early-stage, untreated non-small cell lung cancer. Follow-up PBMC samples were sequenced whenever available, with a median time to follow-up of approximately two years after resection. Beta-chain transcripts were consistently detected in greater numbers than alpha-chain transcripts, which likely reflects a higher abundance of beta-chain transcripts. In the raw uncorrected reads, each unique combination of TCR and UMI appeared more than ten times on average. The study quantitatively compared TCR alpha and beta repertoires across multiple tumor regions, matched nontumor lung and blood in non-small cell lung cancer. Nonsynonymous mutation counts, determined by whole-exome sequencing of tumor tissue, were related to features of the TCR repertoire. Both alpha and beta chains were TCR-sequenced in a few hundred tumor regions, about 64 matched nontumor lung samples and 56 PBMC samples obtained at surgery. Overall study results and their limits: Additional single-cell paired TCR alpha and beta sequencing was considered necessary to confirm, at a functional level, the hypothesis that regional TCRs recognize regional mutations. Only roughly 15 patients were included in comparisons of baseline and follow-up blood repertoires. Ubiquitous expanded tumor TCRs showed up in blood more often at tumor resection than at routine follow-up.

Receptor libraries were prepared by 5' RACE. The sample was run on a NextSeq 500. The TCR library protocol attached a unique molecular identifier to each TCR cDNA molecule to allow correction of PCR and sequencing errors. The source study handled its data this way. Decombinator tools were used for TCR identification, UMI-based error correction and CDR3 extraction. Expanded TCRs were defined as those above a frequency of 2 per 1,000, corresponding to the top 1% of the tumor frequency distribution. Rényi diversity was computed with the R vegan package after subsampling each repertoire 100 times to 5,000 TCRs. CDR3 similarity networks were built from amino acid triplet string-kernel similarity, connecting CDR3s with pairwise similarity above 0.82. TCRdb reprocessing: public reads trimmed at Q25 with fastp, clones called with MiXCR, in-frame beta chains kept. Rows with one shared CDR3 protein collapse into an entry with the most common genes and DNA. TCRdb assigned the V and J calls; the authors' analysis was not used. A total of 39,000 or so distinct CDR3 sequences appear in this sample, about 11% of them only once. 17% of the sample comes from the top ten.

The sample's time point label, in plain terms: blood at routine non-recurrence follow-up after resection. For TCR sequencing, whole RNA was extracted from tumor and nontumor lung tissue, or from cryopreserved PBMC samples, and no cell sorting was done. Only patients for whom sufficient RNA was available from at least two tumor regions were selected for TCR sequencing. Trimming costs V 0 bases and J 8 bases, and their ends lie 10 bases apart. The CDR3, cysteine through phenylalanine, is 13 amino acids long. Only the CDR3 region is kept as DNA, spanning 39 bases read in frame from base 1. The germline V gene (reference sequence) gives CDR1 as LGHDT and CDR2 as YNNKEL. Note on this clonotype: Its specific antigen is unknown. One base away there is no much larger clone; base qualities are not given.

This specimen consisted of PBMCs, obtained at follow-up. The V and J segments used are TRBV3-1 and TRBJ1-2; no D gene is confidently identified. The receptor was derived from a female donor with early-stage non-small cell lung cancer. The CDR3 here reads CASSQDSRGGYTF. The nucleotide sequence is given as TGTGCCAGCAGCCAAGATAGTCGAGGGGGCTACACCTTC.